A single T cell receptor (beta chain) is shown here with its context. This specimen belongs to a study of blood T cell repertoires in COVID-19. In the study overall: There were acute and convalescent COVID-19 samples, and they came from the United States, Italy and Spain.

Method: immunoSEQ multiplex PCR; TCRdb's copy keeps in-frame clones and lacks some. The data contain 240,000 or so clones, 86% of them seen just once; the ten biggest clones take up approximately 13%. Germline values: CDR1 LNHNV, CDR2 YYDKDF (reference sequence). The V end lost 0 bases, the J end lost 4 bases, and 12 bases lay between the germline ends. The CDR3 is made up of 16 amino acids. Sequencing was performed on peripheral blood. The gene calls are TRBV15 and TRBJ1-4, with no clear D. The sequence was obtained from an elderly man with acute or convalescent COVID-19. The CDR3 is CATSRDRVVNNEKLFF. DNA of the CDR3: TGTGCCACCAGCAGAGATCGTGTAGTGAATAATGAAAAACTGTTTTTT.